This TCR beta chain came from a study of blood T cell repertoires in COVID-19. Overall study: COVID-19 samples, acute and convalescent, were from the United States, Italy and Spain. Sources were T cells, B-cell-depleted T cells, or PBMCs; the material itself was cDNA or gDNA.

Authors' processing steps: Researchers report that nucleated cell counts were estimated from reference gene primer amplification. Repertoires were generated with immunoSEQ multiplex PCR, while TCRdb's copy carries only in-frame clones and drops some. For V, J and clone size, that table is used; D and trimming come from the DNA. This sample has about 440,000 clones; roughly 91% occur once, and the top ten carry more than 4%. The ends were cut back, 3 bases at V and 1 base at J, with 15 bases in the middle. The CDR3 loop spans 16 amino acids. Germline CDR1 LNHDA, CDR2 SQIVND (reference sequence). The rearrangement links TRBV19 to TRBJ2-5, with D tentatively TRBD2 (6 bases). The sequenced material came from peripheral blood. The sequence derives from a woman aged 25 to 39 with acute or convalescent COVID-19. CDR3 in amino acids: CASSMIGREAQETQYF. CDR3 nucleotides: TGTGCCAGTAGTATGATAGGCAGGGAGGCCCAAGAGACCCAGTACTTC. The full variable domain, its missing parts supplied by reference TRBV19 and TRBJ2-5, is DGGITQSPKYLFRKEGQNVTLSCEQNLNHDAMYWYRQDPGQGLRLIYYSQIVNDFQKGDIAEGYSVSREKKESFPLTVTSAQKNPTAFYLCASSMIGREAQETQYFGPGTRLLVL.